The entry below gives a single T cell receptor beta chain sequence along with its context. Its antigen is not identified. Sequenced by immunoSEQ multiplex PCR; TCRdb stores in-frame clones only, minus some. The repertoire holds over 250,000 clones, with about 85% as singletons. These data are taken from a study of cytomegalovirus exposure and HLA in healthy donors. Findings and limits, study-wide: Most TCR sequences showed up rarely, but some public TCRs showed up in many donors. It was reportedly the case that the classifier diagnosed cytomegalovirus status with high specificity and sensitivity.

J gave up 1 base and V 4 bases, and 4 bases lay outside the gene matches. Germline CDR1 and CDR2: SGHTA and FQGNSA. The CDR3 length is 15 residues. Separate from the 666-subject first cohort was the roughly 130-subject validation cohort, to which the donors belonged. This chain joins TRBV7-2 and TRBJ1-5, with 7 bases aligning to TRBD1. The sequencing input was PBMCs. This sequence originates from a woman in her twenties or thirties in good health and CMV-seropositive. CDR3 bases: TGTGCCAGCAGCTCGGAGGGGGCGAGCAATCAGCCCCAGCATTTT. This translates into CASSSEGASNQPQHF.